The present TCR beta chain was sequenced within a study of blood T cell repertoires in COVID-19 (dated by TCRdb to 2020 to 2022). With respect to the entire study: Samples from collaborators originated in the United States, Italy and Spain and spanned both the acute and convalescent phases of COVID-19. A de-identified subject ID, COVID-19 status, age in years and sex were almost always included in the sample metadata. Where HLA class I and class II types were available, the types were taken from metadata supplied by the sample provider, not from assay-based typing. The samples were drawn from the first 160 participants of the ongoing ImmuneRACE study and from 1,254 subjects provided by 6 global collaborators. The material from the prospective study consisted of cDNA or gDNA derived from T cells, B-cell-depleted T cells, or PBMCs. A freely available public database, intended as a resource for researchers studying the immune response to SARS-CoV-2, is where the repertoires were released. Deeply sampled blood TCRbeta repertoires from subjects exposed to, actively infected with, or recovered from COVID-19 were included in the dataset.

A word on this clone: Its antigen remains unidentified. No per-base quality is available; no much larger clone lies one base away.

The collaborating institutions used their own protocols to collect whole blood in K2EDTA tubes. Collaborator samples were shipped for TCRbeta analysis as frozen whole blood, isolated PBMCs, or DNA extracted from either sample type. Inclusive of the bounding cysteine and phenylalanine, the CDR3 is 16 residues long. Only CDR3 DNA is held: 48 bases, read in frame from base 1. Based on the germline V gene, the CDR1 and CDR2 sequences are SGDLS and YYNGEE. Trimming removed 0 bases from V and 3 bases from J; the gene matches leave 3 bases unexplained. Paper-wide results and their limitations: How much clinical and demographic metadata was included differed by source and by participant, and the metadata was provided uncurated.

TCRbeta CDR3 regions were amplified from genomic DNA using the immunoSEQ Assay, a bias-controlled multiplex PCR. Concerning the study's data processing: Nucleated cell counts per sample were estimated from amplification of reference gene primers within the assay. Sequence reads were collapsed and filtered to measure the absolute abundance of every unique TCRbeta CDR3 rearrangement. For each sample, productive Simpson clonality was calculated as the square root of Simpson's diversity index across productive rearrangements. In TCRdb, the immuneACCESS table is reduced to in-frame sequences with V and J assigned. These tables do not hold every clone; where another copy was compared, an unresolved V gene accounts for under half, and the others remain unexplained. The V and J calls and clone size are taken from that table; D and trimming were inferred from the DNA. The sample table holds under 300,000 clones, of which 70% to 90% were seen once. The ten largest clones represent roughly 11% of the sample.

Sequencing was done on a sample of peripheral blood. The clonotype comes from a woman aged 65 to 85 with acute or convalescent COVID-19. The sequence joins TRBV9 to TRBJ2-4, and 10 bases in between align with TRBD2. This receptor carries the CDR3 CASSVESGRGKNIQYF. The nucleotides are TGTGCCAGCAGCGTAGAGAGCGGGAGGGGCAAAAACATTCAGTACTTC. The CDR3, completed at both ends by the reference TRBV9 and TRBJ2-4 genes, gives the full variable domain DSGVTQTPKHLITATGQRVTLRCSPRSGDLSVYWYQQSLDQGLQFLIQYYNGEERAKGNILERFSAQQFPDLHSELNLSSLELGDSALYFCASSVESGRGKNIQYFGAGTRLSVL.